One and the same sample provided the 17 T cell receptor beta chains below, sequenced in a study of graft-versus-host responses after intestinal transplantation listed by TCRdb under 2021. This specimen's time point label, interpreted: cells obtained before transplantation from donor or recipient. Receptors were amplified or captured by the immunoSEQ multiplex PCR assay. TCRdb holds this immuneACCESS table with in-frame rearrangements only. Some clones are missing; in checked studies, unresolved V genes explain under half, and the rest has no known cause. Here the sample has 90,000 to 150,000 clones; approximately 92% occur a single time. Over 0.1% of the sample goes to the ten largest clones. The antigens of these receptors remain unknown. Material: unstimulated CD4+ T cells sorted from spleen or lymph node cells, obtained before intestinal transplant. Receptor source: a human donor who received an intestinal transplant.

V is TRBV6-5 and J is TRBJ2-3; D unclear. Trimming stripped 6 bases from V and 2 bases from J, with 9 bases between. The CDR3 has 13 amino acids. Per the germline V gene, CDR1 is MNHEY and CDR2 is SVGAGI. CDR3 DNA: TGTGCCAGCAGCCGCGGCAACACAGATACGCAGTATTTT. Translating it yields CASSRGNTDTQYF.

This clone was picked up one time. The rearrangement uses TRBV30 and TRBJ2-4; the match to TRBD2 covers 13 bases. The CDR3 loop spans 18 amino acids. The germline V gene encodes CDR1 GTSNPN and CDR2 SVGIG (reference sequence). V shed 4 bases and J 1 base; nucleotides not matched to a gene: 10. For the CDR3, the DNA is TGTGCCTGGAACTCCGGGACTAGCGGGAAGTTGGCCAAAAACATTCAGTACTTC. Encoded protein: CAWNSGTSGKLAKNIQYF.

This clone has more than one count but fewer than ten. V and J are TRBV7-3 and TRBJ2-2; D is unresolved. Trimming left V 2 bases short and J 0 bases short, with 1 base between. CDR3 length equals 13 residues. The germline V gene has CDR1 SGHTA and CDR2 FQGTGA. Written as DNA, the CDR3 is TGTGCCAGCAGCTTATCGAACACCGGGGAGCTGTTTTTT. As protein: CASSLSNTGELFF.

This clone was seen only once. At the DNA level, this CDR3 is encoded by other sequences in the same sample as well. The chain combines TRBV2 with TRBJ2-5; D unclear. The CDR3 totals 13 residues. Germline CDR1 and CDR2: SNHLY and FYNNEI. V was shortened by 4 bases and J by 0 bases, with 6 bases between the two germline ends. The CDR3 protein is CASSGDYQETQYF. CDR3 nucleotide sequence: TGTGCCAGCAGTGGCGACTACCAAGAGACCCAGTACTTC.

The chain uses TRBV2 and TRBJ1-6, with D perhaps matching TRBD1 (5 bases). Germline values: CDR1 SNHLY, CDR2 FYNNEI. The CDR3 runs 16 residues. V lost 7 bases to trimming and J lost 9 bases, with 22 bases between them. CDR3 bases: TGTGCCAGCATGAGTACAGGAGCAGGATTAAGTTCACCCCTCCACTTT. It yields the protein CASMSTGAGLSSPLHF. Complete variable domain (other parts from reference TRBV2 and TRBJ1-6): EPEVTQTPSHQVTQMGQEVILRCVPISNHLYFYWYRQILGQKVEFLVSFYNNEISEKSEIFDDQFSVERPDGSNFTLKIRSTKLEDSAMYFCASMSTGAGLSSPLHFGNGTRLTVT.

The chain uses TRBV18 and TRBJ1-1; D not certain. CDR1 is KGHSH, CDR2 LQKENI, per germline. The CDR3 contains 14 residues. Trimming took off 3 bases at V and 1 base at J, with 9 bases between the two ends. The CDR3 DNA reads as TGTGCCAGCTCACCGTCAACGACGAACACTGAAGCTTTCTTT. It is translated as CASSPSTTNTEAFF.

This chain's CDR3 is CASSYTAFSGANVLTF. DNA for the CDR3: TGTGCCAGCAGTTACACAGCCTTCTCTGGGGCCAACGTCCTGACTTTC. The chain couples TRBV6-5 to TRBJ2-6; D unresolved. CDR1 MNHEY and CDR2 SVGAGI come from the germline V gene. Between the trimmed V and J ends, which lost 2 bases and 0 bases, there was a span of 8 bases. The CDR3 runs 16 residues.

The rearrangement links TRBV29-1 to TRBJ2-7, with D possibly matching TRBD2 (5 bases). V lost 5 bases and J lost 1, with 12 bases in between. The CDR3 sequence is 13 residues long. The germline CDR1 and CDR2 sequences are SQVTM and ANQGSEA. Here the CDR3 DNA reads TGCAGCGTTATTCGCGACTATTCCTACGAGCAGTACTTC. Its translation is CSVIRDYSYEQYF.

The chain has TRBV11-2 and TRBJ1-2; D ambiguous. CDR3 length: 14 amino acids. V was shortened by 5 bases and J by 3 bases, with 13 bases between the two germline ends. Germline CDR1 and CDR2: SGHAT and FQNNGV. The CDR3 DNA sequence: TGTGCCAGCAGCCTAACGACCCATTACTATGGCTACACCTTC. Translating gives CASSLTTHYYGYTF.

The V and J genes are TRBV9 and TRBJ1-1, with TRBD1 identical over 8 bases. The CDR3 is 12 amino acids. V lost 3 bases and J lost 10; bases outside the gene matches: 5. CDR1 is SGDLS and CDR2 is YYNGEE in the germline V gene. The CDR3 region is CASSGEDRAAFF. In DNA, the CDR3 is TGTGCCAGCAGCGGAGAGGACAGGGCAGCTTTCTTT. Full variable domain (rest looked up from reference TRBV9 and TRBJ1-1): DSGVTQTPKHLITATGQRVTLRCSPRSGDLSVYWYQQSLDQGLQFLIQYYNGEERAKGNILERFSAQQFPDLHSELNLSSLELGDSALYFCASSGEDRAAFFGQGTRLTVV.

The gene calls are TRBV2 and TRBJ1-5; D gene unclear. Germline V CDR1 and CDR2: SNHLY, FYNNEI. The V end was cut by 9 bases, the J end by 7 bases, with 19 bases between. This CDR3 contains 14 residues. The CDR3 spells CASDRAISTQPQHF. The CDR3 DNA reads as TGTGCCAGTGATCGGGCCATATCAACCCAGCCCCAGCATTTT. Full variable domain (outside the CDR3, taken from reference TRBV2 and TRBJ1-5): EPEVTQTPSHQVTQMGQEVILRCVPISNHLYFYWYRQILGQKVEFLVSFYNNEISEKSEIFDDQFSVERPDGSNFTLKIRSTKLEDSAMYFCASDRAISTQPQHFGDGTRLSIL.

The chain is built from TRBV7-3 and TRBJ2-1, with D maybe TRBD1 (6 bases). V lost 5 bases to trimming and J lost 9 bases, with 14 bases between them. CDR3 length: 13 amino acids. Germline V gene data show CDR1 as SGHTA and CDR2 as FQGTGA. CDR3 loop: CASSTHRDAEQFF. CDR3 sequence (DNA): TGTGCCAGCAGCACACACAGGGATGCTGAGCAGTTCTTC.

This clone showed up just once. The rearrangement joins TRBV27 to TRBJ2-3; possibly TRBD1 or TRBD2 for D (5 bases each). CDR1 is MNHEY, CDR2 SMNVEV, per germline (reference sequence). This CDR3 contains 13 residues. Trimming cost V 11 bases and J 6 bases, with 18 bases left between them. Written as DNA, the CDR3 is TGTGCCTGCATAGGGCTATGGGACGATACGCAGTATTTT. As protein: CACIGLWDDTQYF.

The chain has TRBV5-4 and TRBJ1-2; TRBD1 matches at 8 bases. This CDR3 has 14 amino acids. CDR1 and CDR2 from the germline V gene are SGHNT and YYREEE (reference sequence). The V and J ends lost 1 base and 6 bases, in that order; junction bases with no gene match: 5. The CDR3 region has the DNA TGTGCCAGCAGCTTGTCCAGGGGGCATGATGGCTACACCTTC. It specifies CASSLSRGHDGYTF.

V is TRBV30 and J is TRBJ2-7; D unresolved. The germline CDR1 and CDR2 sequences are GTSNPN and SVGIG (reference sequence). This CDR3 comprises 16 residues. V was shortened by 3 bases and J by 2 bases, with 20 bases between the two germline ends. CDR3 loop: CAWSPPLRSHPYEQYF. DNA for the CDR3: TGTGCCTGGAGCCCGCCGCTCAGGTCCCACCCCTACGAGCAGTACTTC. The variable domain in full, with the rest retrieved from reference TRBV30 and TRBJ2-7, is SQTIHQWPATLVQPVGSPLSLECTVEGTSNPNLYWYRQAAGRGLQLLFYSVGIGQISSEVPQNLSASRPQDRQFILSSKKLLLSDSGFYLCAWSPPLRSHPYEQYFGPGTRLTVT.

V usage is TRBV5-1 and J usage is TRBJ1-4, with a tentative D call TRBD1 (6 bases). The CDR3 extends over 15 amino acids. CDR1 is SGHRS and CDR2 is YFSETQ in the germline V gene. Trimming took 0 bases from V and 7 from J, leaving 13 bases between them. The CDR3: CASSLGQGSVEKLFF. CDR3 in DNA: TGCGCCAGCAGCTTGGGTCAGGGGTCAGTTGAAAAACTGTTTTTT. The full variable domain, rest sourced from reference TRBV5-1 and TRBJ1-4, is KAGVTQTPRYLIKTRGQQVTLSCSPISGHRSVSWYQQTPGQGLQFLFEYFSETQRNKGNFPGRFSGRQFSNSRSEMNVSTLELGDSALYLCASSLGQGSVEKLFFGSGTQLSVL.

In this sample, this clone turned up a few times. The genes are TRBV5-1 and TRBJ2-5, with D unresolved. The germline gives CDR1 SGHRS, CDR2 YFSETQ. The CDR3 sequence is 11 residues long. The V end lost 4 bases, the J end lost 2 bases, and 3 bases lay between the germline ends. DNA of the CDR3: TGCGCCAGCAGCGTACAAGAGACCCAGTACTTC. Translated, it gives CASSVQETQYF.